These T cell receptor beta chains were read from a single sample in a study of blood T cell repertoires in COVID-19. Sequencing used immunoSEQ multiplex PCR; TCRdb keeps in-frame clones, though not all of them. Among 180,000 or so clones listed, approximately 85% were seen once. The sequenced sample was peripheral blood. All receptors come from a man in his fifties or sixties with acute or convalescent COVID-19. Each CDR3 is given with its conserved first and last residue. The D gene is left open where the match is weak. The size of a clone is reported for some rows only, either as once, few or many, or as a class for expanded clones.

>TRBD1|TRBJ1-1|TRBV5-6|.
TGTGCCAGCAGCTTGCCTGGGACAGGGTTCACTGAAGCTTTCTTT
CASSLPGTGFTEAFF
>TRBD1|TRBJ2-1|TRBV7-8|few
TGTGCCAGCAGCCTAAGAGGGACAGGGGACTACAATGAGCAGTTCTTC
CASSLRGTGDYNEQFF
>.|TRBJ1-2|TRBV20-1|.
TGCAGTGCTAGTGGGGGGGGCCTTGGCTACACCTTC
CSASGGGLGYTF
>.|TRBJ2-7|TRBV3-1/TRBV3-2|.
TGTGCCAGCAGCCCCTACCTTTCCTACGAGCAGTACTTC
CASSPYLSYEQYF
>TRBD2|TRBJ2-7|TRBV10-3|.
TGTGCCATCAGCGGGAAACTAGCGGCGACTGACGAGCAGTACTTC
CAISGKLAATDEQYF
>.|TRBJ1-3|TRBV18|.
TGTGCCAGCTCACCAACCCGGAGCTCTGGAAACACCATATATTTT
CASSPTRSSGNTIYF
>TRBD2|TRBJ2-1|TRBV9|.
TGTGCCAGCAGCCCCCTCGGGGGGTGGAATGAGCAGTTCTTC
CASSPLGGWNEQFF
>.|TRBJ2-7|TRBV5-1|.
TGCGCCAGCAGCTCCAAGGAGGACAGTGGGTCCTACGAGCAGTACTTC
CASSSKEDSGSYEQYF
>TRBD1|TRBJ1-1|TRBV5-1|.
TGCGCCAGCAGCTCGATCGGACAGGGCACTGAAGCTTTCTTT
CASSSIGQGTEAFF
>TRBD1|TRBJ2-3|TRBV9|.
TGTGCCAGCAGCGCGGATCCGGGACAGGGGGCAAGCACAGATACGCAGTATTTT
CASSADPGQGASTDTQYF
>.|TRBJ1-1|TRBV28|.
TGTGCCAGCAGTTTATCGGGCAGGGGGAACACTGAAGCTTTCTTT
CASSLSGRGNTEAFF
>TRBD2|TRBJ2-3|TRBV5-4|once
TGTGCCAGCAGCTTGGCCGGGACTAGCGGGAGGAATACGCAGTATTTT
CASSLAGTSGRNTQYF
>TRBD1|TRBJ2-2|TRBV5-1|.
TGCGCCAGCAGCTTTACTGCAGGGGGTACTGGAAGGACCGGGGAGCTGTTTTTT
CASSFTAGGTGRTGELFF
>.|TRBJ1-6|TRBV3-1/TRBV3-2|.
TGTGCCAGCAGCCAAGATCGCCGGGGGGCCTCCTATAATTCACCCCTCCACTTT
CASSQDRRGASYNSPLHF
>TRBD2|TRBJ2-7|TRBV6-5|.
TGTGCCAGCAGTCCCGGGACTAGCGGGAGATACGAGCAGTACTTC
CASSPGTSGRYEQYF
>.|TRBJ2-3|TRBV6-2/TRBV6-3|.
TGTGCCAGCAGTTACCCCCAAACTCCCACAGATACGCAGTATTTT
CASSYPQTPTDTQYF
>.|TRBJ1-5|TRBV18|.
TGTGCCAGCTCACCAAGGGGCGCCGGCAATCAGCCCCAGCATTTT
CASSPRGAGNQPQHF
>TRBD1|TRBJ2-7|TRBV5-1|once
TGCGCCAGCAGCTTGGCCCAGAACAGGGGATACGAGCAGTACTTC
CASSLAQNRGYEQYF
>.|TRBJ2-2|TRBV4-3|.
TGCGCCAGCAGCCAAGTTTCTAGCGCCGGGGAGCTGTTTTTT
CASSQVSSAGELFF
>TRBD1|TRBJ2-1|TRBV5-1|.
TGCGCCAGCAGCTCGACAGGGGGCTTACGGCGGGAGTCCTACAATGAGCAGTTCTTC
CASSSTGGLRRESYNEQFF
>.|TRBJ2-3|TRBV28|.
TGTGCCAGCAGTGGTCAAAAGGGGTCCTCCACAGATACGCAGTATTTT
CASSGQKGSSTDTQYF
>TRBD2|TRBJ2-7|TRBV7-8|many
TGTGCCAGCACCATTCTTGGACTAGCGGGAGGGCTAGCCGAGCAGTACTTC
CASTILGLAGGLAEQYF